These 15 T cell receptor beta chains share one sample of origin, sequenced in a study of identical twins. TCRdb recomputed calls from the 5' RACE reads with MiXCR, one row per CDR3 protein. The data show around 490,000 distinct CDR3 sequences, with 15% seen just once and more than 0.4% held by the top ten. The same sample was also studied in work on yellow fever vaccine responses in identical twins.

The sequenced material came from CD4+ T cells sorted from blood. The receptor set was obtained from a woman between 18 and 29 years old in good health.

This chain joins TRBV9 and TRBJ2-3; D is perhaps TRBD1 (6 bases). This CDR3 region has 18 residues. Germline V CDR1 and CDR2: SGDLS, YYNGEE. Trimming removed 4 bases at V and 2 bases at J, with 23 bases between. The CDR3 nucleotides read TGTGCCAGCAGCTCTAGACTTGGGACATACGGTCTCACAGATACGCAGTATTTT. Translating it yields CASSSRLGTYGLTDTQYF.

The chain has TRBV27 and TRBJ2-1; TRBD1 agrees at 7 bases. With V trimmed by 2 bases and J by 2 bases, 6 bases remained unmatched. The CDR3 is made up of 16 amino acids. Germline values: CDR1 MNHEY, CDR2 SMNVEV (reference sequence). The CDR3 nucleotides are TGTGCCAGCAGTTTACGGTGGGACAGAGCCTACAATGAGCAGTTCTTC. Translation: CASSLRWDRAYNEQFF.

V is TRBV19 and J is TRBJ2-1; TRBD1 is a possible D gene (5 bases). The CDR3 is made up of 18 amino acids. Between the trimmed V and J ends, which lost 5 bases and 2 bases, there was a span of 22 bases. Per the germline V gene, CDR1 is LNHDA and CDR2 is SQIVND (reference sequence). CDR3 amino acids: CASSAPLGVAGPYNEQFF. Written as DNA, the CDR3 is TGTGCCAGTAGTGCCCCGTTAGGGGTAGCTGGTCCCTACAATGAGCAGTTCTTC. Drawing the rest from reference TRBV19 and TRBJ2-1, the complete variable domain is DGGITQSPKYLFRKEGQNVTLSCEQNLNHDAMYWYRQDPGQGLRLIYYSQIVNDFQKGDIAEGYSVSREKKESFPLTVTSAQKNPTAFYLCASSAPLGVAGPYNEQFFGPGTRLTVL.

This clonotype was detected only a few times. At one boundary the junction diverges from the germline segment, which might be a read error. The CDR3 DNA sequence: TGTGCCAGCAGCGTAACCCCCGATCCCACAGCGCAGTTCTTC. This gives the protein CASSVTPDPTAQFF. This sequence joins TRBV7-3 and TRBJ2-1; D remains ambiguous. Germline lookup yields CDR1 SGHTA and CDR2 FQGTGA. The CDR3 is 14 residues long.

CDR3 DNA sequence: TGTGCCAGCAAGAAAGAGGCACTTCACTATGGCTACACCTTC. Its translation: CASKKEALHYGYTF. The chain employs TRBV6-1 and TRBJ1-2; no clear D gene. The CDR3 consists of 14 residues. Looked up from germline, CDR1 is MNHNS and CDR2 is SASEGT. Trimming stripped 7 bases from V and 3 bases from J, with 15 bases between.

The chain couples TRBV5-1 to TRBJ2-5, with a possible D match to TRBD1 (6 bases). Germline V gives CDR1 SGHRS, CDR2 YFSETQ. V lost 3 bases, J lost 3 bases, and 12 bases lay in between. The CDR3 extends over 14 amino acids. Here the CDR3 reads CASSWDTQKETQYF. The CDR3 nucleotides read TGCGCCAGCAGCTGGGACACACAGAAAGAGACCCAGTACTTC.

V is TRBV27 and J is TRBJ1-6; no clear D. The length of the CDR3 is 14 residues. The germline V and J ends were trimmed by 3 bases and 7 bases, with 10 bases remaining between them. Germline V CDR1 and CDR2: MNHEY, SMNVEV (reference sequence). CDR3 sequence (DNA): TGTGCCAGCAGTTTTTGGTTAGGGAATTCACCCCTCCACTTT. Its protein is CASSFWLGNSPLHF.

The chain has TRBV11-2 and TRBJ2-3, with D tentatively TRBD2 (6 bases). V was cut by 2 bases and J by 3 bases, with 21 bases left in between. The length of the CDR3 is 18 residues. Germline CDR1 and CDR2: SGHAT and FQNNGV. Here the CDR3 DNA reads TGTGCCAGCAGCTTACAGGCCGGTAAGGGAGGATCTACAGATACGCAGTATTTT. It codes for CASSLQAGKGGSTDTQYF. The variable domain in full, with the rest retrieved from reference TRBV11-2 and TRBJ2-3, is EAGVAQSPRYKIIEKRQSVAFWCNPISGHATLYWYQQILGQGPKLLIQFQNNGVVDDSQLPKDRFSAERLKGVDSTLKIQPAKLEDSAVYLCASSLQAGKGGSTDTQYFGPGTRLTVL.

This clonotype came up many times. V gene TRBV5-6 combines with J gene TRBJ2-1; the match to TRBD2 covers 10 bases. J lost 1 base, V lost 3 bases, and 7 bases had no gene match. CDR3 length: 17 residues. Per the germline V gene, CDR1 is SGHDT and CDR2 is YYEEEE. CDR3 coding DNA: TGTGCCAGCAGCTACCGACTAGCGGGCGGATCCTACAATGAGCAGTTCTTC. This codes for CASSYRLAGGSYNEQFF.

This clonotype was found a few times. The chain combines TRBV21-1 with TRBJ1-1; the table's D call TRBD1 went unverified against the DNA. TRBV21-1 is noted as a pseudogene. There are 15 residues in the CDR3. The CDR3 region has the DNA TGTGCCAGCAGCGCAGGGGACCGAGGCGCCACTGAAGCTTTCTTT. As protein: CASSAGDRGATEAFF.

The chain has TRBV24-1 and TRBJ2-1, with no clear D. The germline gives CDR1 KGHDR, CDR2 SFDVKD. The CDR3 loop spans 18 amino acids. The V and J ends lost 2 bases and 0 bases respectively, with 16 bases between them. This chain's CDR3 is CATSDYLSSSSSYNEQFF. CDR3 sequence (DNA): TGTGCCACCAGTGATTACCTAAGTTCCTCGAGCTCCTACAATGAGCAGTTCTTC.

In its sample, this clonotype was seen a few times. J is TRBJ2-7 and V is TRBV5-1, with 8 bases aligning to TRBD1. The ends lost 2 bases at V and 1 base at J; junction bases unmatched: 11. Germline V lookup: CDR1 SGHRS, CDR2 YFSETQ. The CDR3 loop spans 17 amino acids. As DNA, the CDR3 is TGCGCCAGCAGCTTTGGGCCCGTCGGACAGGGATCCTACGAGCAGTACTTC. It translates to CASSFGPVGQGSYEQYF.

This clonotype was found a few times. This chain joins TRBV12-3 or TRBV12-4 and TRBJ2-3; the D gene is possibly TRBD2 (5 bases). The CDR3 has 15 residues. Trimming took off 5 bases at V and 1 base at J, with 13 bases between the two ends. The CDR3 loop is CASSATTPRTDTQYF. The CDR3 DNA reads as TGTGCCAGCAGTGCGACTACCCCTCGCACAGATACGCAGTATTTT.

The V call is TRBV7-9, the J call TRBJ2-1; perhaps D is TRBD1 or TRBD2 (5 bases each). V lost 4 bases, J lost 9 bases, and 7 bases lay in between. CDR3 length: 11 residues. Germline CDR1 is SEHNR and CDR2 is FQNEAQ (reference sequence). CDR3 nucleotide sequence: TGTGCCAGCAGCTGGGGGACTGAGCAGTTCTTC. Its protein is CASSWGTEQFF.

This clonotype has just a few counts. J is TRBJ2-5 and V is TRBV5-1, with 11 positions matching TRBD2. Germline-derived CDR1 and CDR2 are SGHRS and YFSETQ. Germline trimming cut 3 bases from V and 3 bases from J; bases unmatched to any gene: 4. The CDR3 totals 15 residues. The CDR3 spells CASSWRLAGKETQYF. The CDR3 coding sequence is TGCGCCAGCAGCTGGAGACTAGCGGGAAAAGAGACCCAGTACTTC.